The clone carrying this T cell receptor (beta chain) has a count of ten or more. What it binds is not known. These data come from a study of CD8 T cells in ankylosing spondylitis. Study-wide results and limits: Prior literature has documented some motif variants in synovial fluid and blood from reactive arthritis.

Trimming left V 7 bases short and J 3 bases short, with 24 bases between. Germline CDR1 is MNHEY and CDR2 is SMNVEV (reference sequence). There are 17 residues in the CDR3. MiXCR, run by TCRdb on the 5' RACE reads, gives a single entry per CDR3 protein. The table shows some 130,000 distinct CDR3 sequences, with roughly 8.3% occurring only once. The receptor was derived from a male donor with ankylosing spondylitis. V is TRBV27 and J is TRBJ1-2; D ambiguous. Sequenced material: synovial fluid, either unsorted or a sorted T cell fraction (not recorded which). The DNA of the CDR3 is TGTGCCAGCACCCCGAGGAAGAGGATTCCCGCGGACTATGGCTACACCTTC. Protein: CASTPRKRIPADYGYTF.